Included here is one T cell receptor beta chain sequence, with context. Antigen: not known. The CDR3 sequence is 13 residues long. Germline CDR1 is SGHTA and CDR2 is FQGNSA. V lost 5 bases to trimming and J lost 3 bases, with 10 bases between them. This entry comes from a study of shared clonotypes between healthy human individuals. About the study: The composition of the donors was a couple of women and a few men aged 18 to 49. Findings and caveats of the study: Despite large depth, rarefaction showed incomplete sorted-subset sequencing.

Deep was the level used in running the assay. Using immunoSEQ multiplex PCR, the repertoire was profiled, and TCRdb retains in-frame clones only, with some absent. Among 600,000 to 750,000 clones listed, over 55% were seen once. This TCR came from a woman aged 30 to 39 in good health. V gene TRBV7-2 combines with J gene TRBJ1-1; D is uncertain. Material for sequencing was memory CD4+ T cells sorted from blood. Subset described: CD45RA-negative fraction. The CDR3 DNA reads as TGTGCCAGCAGCCCCCAGGTTGACACTGAAGCTTTCTTT. Translating gives CASSPQVDTEAFF. The full variable domain, in which reference TRBV7-2 and TRBJ1-1 provide the parts outside the CDR3, is GAGVSQSPSNKVTEKGKDVELRCDPISGHTALYWYRQSLGQGLEFLIYFQGNSAPDKSGLPSDRFSAERTGGSVSTLTIQRTQQEDSAVYLCASSPQVDTEAFFGQGTRLTVV.